This TCR beta chain was obtained from a study of control samples from healthy donors and cancer patients. The method was immunoSEQ multiplex PCR; TCRdb's version includes in-frame clones alone and lacks a portion of them. The sample carries around 110,000 clones, 85% to 90% recorded once. What was sequenced was PBMCs. The clonotype originates from a woman between 50 and 59 years old with colorectal cancer.

CDR3 sequence (DNA): TGTGCCAGCAGCCTACGTAGGGCTGGGGCCAACGTCCTGACTTTC. Translating gives CASSLRRAGANVLTF. The chain couples TRBV5-8 to TRBJ2-6; D unclear. This CDR3 contains 15 residues. The germline V and J ends were trimmed by 4 bases and 2 bases, with 10 bases remaining between them. The germline gives CDR1 SGHTS, CDR2 YDEGEE.